Sequencing of this T cell receptor beta chain was carried out in a study of glioma-infiltrating T cells after dendritic cell vaccination. Regarding the study as a whole: No direct clonality-survival link was found; a diverse polyclonal response may matter.

TCRdb's copy holds only in-frame clones and misses some; the assay was immunoSEQ multiplex PCR. This sample has 91,000 or so clones, with more than 70% found just once. Time point indicated: after dendritic cell vaccination, including at tumor progression/relapse. CDR1 SNHLY and CDR2 FYNNEI come from the germline V gene. The CDR3 runs to 15 residues. With V trimmed by 4 bases and J by 3 bases, 7 bases remained unmatched. This clone was counted once. Its matching antigen is unknown. Here the sequenced sample was blood, taken after dendritic cell vaccination. This receptor was obtained from a human donor with glioblastoma. The V gene is TRBV2, the J gene TRBJ2-7; 9 nucleotides line up with TRBD1. CDR3 sequence: CASSGRTGANYEQYF. CDR3 nucleotides: TGTGCCAGCAGTGGGAGGACAGGGGCCAACTACGAGCAGTACTTC.